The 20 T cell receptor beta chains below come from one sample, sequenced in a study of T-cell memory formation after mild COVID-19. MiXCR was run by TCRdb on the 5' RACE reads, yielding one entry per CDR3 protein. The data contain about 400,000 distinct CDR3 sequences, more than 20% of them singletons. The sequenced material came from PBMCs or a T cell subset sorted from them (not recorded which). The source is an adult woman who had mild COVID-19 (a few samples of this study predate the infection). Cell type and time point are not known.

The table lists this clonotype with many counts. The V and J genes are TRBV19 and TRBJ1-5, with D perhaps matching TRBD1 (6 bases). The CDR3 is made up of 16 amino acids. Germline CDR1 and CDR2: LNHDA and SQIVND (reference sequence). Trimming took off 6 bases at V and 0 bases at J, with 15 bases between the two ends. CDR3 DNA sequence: TGTGCCAGTAGCCAAGACAGGCCGTATAGCAATCAGCCCCAGCATTTT. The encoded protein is CASSQDRPYSNQPQHF.

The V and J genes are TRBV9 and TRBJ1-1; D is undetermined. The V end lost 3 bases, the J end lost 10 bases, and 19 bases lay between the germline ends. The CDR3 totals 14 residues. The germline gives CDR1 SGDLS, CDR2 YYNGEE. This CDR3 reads CASSGGSPTDRAFF. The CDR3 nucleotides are TGTGCCAGCAGCGGCGGGTCTCCGACCGACCGAGCTTTCTTT.

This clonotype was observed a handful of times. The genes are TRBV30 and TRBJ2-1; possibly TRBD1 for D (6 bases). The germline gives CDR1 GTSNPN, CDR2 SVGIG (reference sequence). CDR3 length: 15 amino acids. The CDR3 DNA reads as TGTGCTGTTACGACAGGTTCTACTCTGACAATTGAGCAGTTCTTC. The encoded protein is CAVTTGSTLTIEQFF.

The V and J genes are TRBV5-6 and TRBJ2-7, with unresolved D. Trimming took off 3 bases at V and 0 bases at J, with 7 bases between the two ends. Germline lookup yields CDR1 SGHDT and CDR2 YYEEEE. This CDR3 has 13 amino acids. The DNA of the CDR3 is TGTGCCAGCAGCTCCAGTTTCTCCTACGAGCAGTACTTC. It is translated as CASSSSFSYEQYF.

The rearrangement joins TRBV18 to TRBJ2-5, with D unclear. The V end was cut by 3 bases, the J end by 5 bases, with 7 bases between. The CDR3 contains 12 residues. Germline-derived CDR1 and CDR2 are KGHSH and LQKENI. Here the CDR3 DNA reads TGTGCCAGCTCACCCATGGGGGAGACCCAGTACTTC. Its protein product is CASSPMGETQYF.

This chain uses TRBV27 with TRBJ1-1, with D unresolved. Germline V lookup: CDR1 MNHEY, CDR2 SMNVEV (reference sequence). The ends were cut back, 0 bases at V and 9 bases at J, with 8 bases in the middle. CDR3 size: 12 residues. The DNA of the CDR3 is TGTGCCAGCAGTTTATCTTGGGGTCAAGCTTTCTTT. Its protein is CASSLSWGQAFF.

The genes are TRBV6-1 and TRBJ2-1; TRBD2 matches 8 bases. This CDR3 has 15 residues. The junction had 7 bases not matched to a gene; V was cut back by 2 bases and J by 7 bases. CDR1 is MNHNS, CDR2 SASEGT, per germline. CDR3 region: CASSEIGGGTNEQFF. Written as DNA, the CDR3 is TGTGCCAGCAGTGAAATCGGCGGGGGGACTAATGAGCAGTTCTTC.

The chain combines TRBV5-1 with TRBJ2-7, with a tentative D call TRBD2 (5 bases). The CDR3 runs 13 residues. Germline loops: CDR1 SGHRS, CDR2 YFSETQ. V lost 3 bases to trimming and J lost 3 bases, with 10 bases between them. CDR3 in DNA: TGCGCCAGCAGCTCGGACTTCCTCTACGAGCAGTACTTC. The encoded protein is CASSSDFLYEQYF.

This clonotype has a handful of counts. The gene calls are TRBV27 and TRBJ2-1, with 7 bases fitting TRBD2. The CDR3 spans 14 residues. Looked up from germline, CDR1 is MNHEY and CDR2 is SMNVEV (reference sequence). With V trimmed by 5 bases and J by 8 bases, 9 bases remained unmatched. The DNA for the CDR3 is TGTGCCAGCAGTCTCTTGGGGGGGGTGCATGAGCAGTTCTTC. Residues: CASSLLGGVHEQFF.

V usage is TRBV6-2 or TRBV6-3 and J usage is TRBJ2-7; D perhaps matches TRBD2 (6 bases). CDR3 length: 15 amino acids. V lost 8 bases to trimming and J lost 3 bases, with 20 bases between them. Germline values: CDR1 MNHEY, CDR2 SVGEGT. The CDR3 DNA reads TGTGCCAGCGGAATTGGAGCGGGTAGGGTCTACGAGCAGTACTTC. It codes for CASGIGAGRVYEQYF.

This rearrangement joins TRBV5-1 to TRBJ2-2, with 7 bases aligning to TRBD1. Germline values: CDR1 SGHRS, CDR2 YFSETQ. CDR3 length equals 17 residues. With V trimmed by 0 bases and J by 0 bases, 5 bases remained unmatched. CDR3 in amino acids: CASSLGTGAANTGELFF. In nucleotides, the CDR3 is TGCGCCAGCAGCTTGGGGACAGGCGCCGCGAACACCGGGGAGCTGTTTTTT.

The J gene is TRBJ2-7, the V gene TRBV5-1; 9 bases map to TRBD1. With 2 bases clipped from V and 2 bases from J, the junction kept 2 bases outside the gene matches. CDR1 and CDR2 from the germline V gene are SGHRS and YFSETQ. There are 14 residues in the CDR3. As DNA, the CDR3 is TGCGCCAGCAGCTTCACAGGGGGCCCCTACGAGCAGTACTTC. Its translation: CASSFTGGPYEQYF.

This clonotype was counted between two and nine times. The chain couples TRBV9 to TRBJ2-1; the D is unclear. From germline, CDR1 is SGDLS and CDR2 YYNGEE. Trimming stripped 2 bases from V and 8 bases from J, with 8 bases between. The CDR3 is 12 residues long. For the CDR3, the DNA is TGTGCCAGCAGCGTGATAGCCGATGAGCAGTTCTTC. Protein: CASSVIADEQFF.

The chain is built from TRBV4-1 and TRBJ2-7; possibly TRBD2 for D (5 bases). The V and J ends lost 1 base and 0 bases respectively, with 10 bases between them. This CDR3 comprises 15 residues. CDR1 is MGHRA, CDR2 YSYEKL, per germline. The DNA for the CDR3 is TGCGCCAGCAGCCAAGGGACTCTGAGCTCCTACGAGCAGTACTTC. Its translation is CASSQGTLSSYEQYF.

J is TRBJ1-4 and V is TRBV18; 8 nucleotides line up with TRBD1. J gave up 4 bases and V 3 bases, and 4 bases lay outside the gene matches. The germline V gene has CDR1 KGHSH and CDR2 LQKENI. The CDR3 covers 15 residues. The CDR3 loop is CASSPSDRGNEKLFF. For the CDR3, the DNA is TGTGCCAGCTCACCCAGTGACAGGGGTAATGAAAAACTGTTTTTT.

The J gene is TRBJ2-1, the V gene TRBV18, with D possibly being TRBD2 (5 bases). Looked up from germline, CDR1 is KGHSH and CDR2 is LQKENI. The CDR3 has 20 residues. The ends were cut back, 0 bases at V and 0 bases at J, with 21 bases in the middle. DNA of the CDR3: TGTGCCAGCTCACCACCGTTCTCCGAGGACTCCCACAGCTCCTACAATGAGCAGTTCTTC. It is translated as CASSPPFSEDSHSSYNEQFF.

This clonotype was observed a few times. The CDR3 DNA is TGTGCCAGCAGGGAGTCGGACAGGGACCACACTGAAGCTTTCTTT. Translation: CASRESDRDHTEAFF. V is TRBV5-6 and J is TRBJ1-1; 8 bases fit TRBD1. The V gene end was trimmed by 5 bases and the J gene end by 3 bases; junction bases not matched to a gene: 9. The CDR3 runs 15 residues. Germline CDR1 and CDR2: SGHDT and YYEEEE.

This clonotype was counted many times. This CDR3 is CSVLRLGGGNEQFF. The CDR3 coding sequence is TGCAGCGTTCTTCGACTAGGCGGGGGCAATGAGCAGTTCTTC. The rearrangement joins TRBV29-1 to TRBJ2-1; 7 bases fit TRBD2. There are 14 residues in the CDR3. J was trimmed by 6 bases and V by 5 bases; bases with no gene match: 10. Germline V gene sequence: CDR1 SQVTM, CDR2 ANQGSEA.

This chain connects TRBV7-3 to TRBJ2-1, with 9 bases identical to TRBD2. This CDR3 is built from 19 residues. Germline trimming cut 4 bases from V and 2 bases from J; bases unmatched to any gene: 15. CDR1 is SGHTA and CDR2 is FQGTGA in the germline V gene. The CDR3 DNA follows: TGTGCCAGCAGCTCAATGGGTCCGGGAGTAGCGGGAGCCTACAATGAGCAGTTCTTC. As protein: CASSSMGPGVAGAYNEQFF.

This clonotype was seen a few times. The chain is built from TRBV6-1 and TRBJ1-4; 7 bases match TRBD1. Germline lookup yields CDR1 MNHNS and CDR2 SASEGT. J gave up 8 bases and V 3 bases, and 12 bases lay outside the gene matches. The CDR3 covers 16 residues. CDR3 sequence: CASSDSPPRGWEKLFF. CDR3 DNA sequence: TGTGCCAGCAGTGACAGTCCCCCCAGGGGGTGGGAAAAACTGTTTTTT.